The 8 T cell receptor beta chains in this list originate from one sample, sequenced in a study of CD8 T cells in ankylosing spondylitis. Regarding the study as a whole: Several highly homologous variants made up a TCR beta motif that seemed to typify ankylosing spondylitis blood.

Their antigen targets remain unknown. One entry per CDR3 protein results from TCRdb running MiXCR on the 5' RACE reads. The sample has around 130,000 distinct CDR3 sequences, about a sixth seen once. Sequencing was done on a sample of blood, either unsorted or a sorted T cell fraction (not recorded which). The receptors stem from a male donor with ankylosing spondylitis.

The rearrangement joins TRBV12-5 to TRBJ2-1; 9 nucleotides align to TRBD1. Losses at the gene ends were 5 bases for V and 3 bases for J; bases not matched to a gene: 11. This CDR3 comprises 17 residues. The germline gives CDR1 LGHNT, CDR2 FRNRAP. This CDR3 reads CASGPPAGQGLYNEQFF. CDR3 nucleotide sequence: TGTGCTAGTGGTCCCCCCGCGGGACAGGGTCTCTACAATGAGCAGTTCTTC.

This clonotype turned up a few times. V usage is TRBV4-1 and J usage is TRBJ2-7; 7 nucleotides align to TRBD1. CDR3 size: 15 residues. Germline V gene data show CDR1 as MGHRA and CDR2 as YSYEKL. With 3 bases clipped from V and 5 bases from J, the junction kept 10 bases outside the gene matches. CDR3 coding DNA: TGCGCCAGCAGCCAGTCCGGGACAGCGCAGAACGAGCAGTACTTC. Translating it yields CASSQSGTAQNEQYF.

This clonotype occurred a few times. The chain links TRBV20-1 to TRBJ2-1; 9 bases are a match to TRBD2. The CDR3 has 16 amino acids. Germline V lookup: CDR1 DFQATT, CDR2 SNEGSKA (reference sequence). V lost 0 bases to trimming and J lost 8 bases; unmatched junction nucleotides: 11. The CDR3 DNA reads TGCAGTGCTAGAGATCGGGATAGCGGGAGTTGGTATGAGCAGTTCTTC. Translation gives CSARDRDSGSWYEQFF.

J is TRBJ2-5 and V is TRBV7-9; TRBD2 agrees at 11 bases. CDR1 and CDR2 from the germline V gene are SEHNR and FQNEAQ (reference sequence). Germline trimming cut 5 bases from V and 5 bases from J; bases unmatched to any gene: 7. The CDR3 extends over 15 amino acids. CDR3 nucleotides: TGTGCCAGCAGCCCCCCCGCTAGCGGGAGGGAGACCCAGTACTTC. Its protein is CASSPPASGRETQYF.

V usage is TRBV2 and J usage is TRBJ2-1; 9 bases map to TRBD2. Germline trimming cut 7 bases from V and 6 bases from J; bases unmatched to any gene: 16. From germline, CDR1 is SNHLY and CDR2 FYNNEI. This CDR3 has 17 residues. The CDR3 reads CASIINSGTSTFNEQFF. The CDR3 nucleotides are TGTGCCAGCATAATCAATTCCGGGACTAGCACATTCAATGAGCAGTTCTTC.

This clonotype was seen a handful of times. The gene calls are TRBV7-9 and TRBJ2-5; 7 nucleotides line up with TRBD2. This CDR3 has 17 amino acids. Germline V gene data show CDR1 as SEHNR and CDR2 as FQNEAQ (reference sequence). J gave up 5 bases and V 1 base, and 13 bases lay outside the gene matches. The CDR3 DNA follows: TGTGCCAGCAGCTTAGTTGTGACTAGCAGTTACGGGGAGACCCAGTACTTC. Translation: CASSLVVTSSYGETQYF.

The chain links TRBV27 to TRBJ2-5; tentative D call: TRBD1 (8 bases). The CDR3 is 14 amino acids. V dropped 4 bases and J dropped 4 bases, with 13 bases sitting between them. Germline CDR1 is MNHEY and CDR2 is SMNVEV (reference sequence). The CDR3 bases are TGTGCCAGCAGTTCTAGCGGACAGGGAGAGACCCAGTACTTC. Translated: CASSSSGQGETQYF.

This clonotype was picked up a small number of times. The chain is built from TRBV28 and TRBJ2-3; D not resolved. Trimming left V 8 bases short and J 6 bases short, with 9 bases between. The CDR3 extends over 11 amino acids. CDR1 and CDR2 (germline): MDHEN, SYDVKM. The CDR3 nucleotides read TGTGCCAGCTCCCCCGGTGATACGCAGTATTTT. Encoded protein: CASSPGDTQYF.